This T cell receptor (beta chain) was sequenced during a study of blood T cells in healthy people across ages. All donors came from Russia, were Caucasian and healthy, and spanned ages about 6 to 100. Each of the donors had roughly 10 milliliters of peripheral blood drawn into EDTA-treated Vacutainer tubes. A second 7 to 11 cycle PCR used barcoded and J-beta primers. All cDNA molecules were each tagged by a template-switch adaptor with 12 random nucleotides. Each CDR3 protein gets one entry after TCRdb re-called the 5' RACE reads with MiXCR. Of some 1.1 million distinct CDR3 sequences listed, roughly two fifths are singletons. Germline loops: CDR1 MNHEY, CDR2 SMNVEV (reference sequence). Trimming took off 2 bases at V and 1 base at J, with 14 bases between the two ends. The CDR3 has 16 residues.

This receptor was taken from a man between 18 and 29 years old in good health. What was sequenced was blood. This rearrangement joins TRBV27 to TRBJ1-1; D is unclear. CDR3 loop: CASSLHIIGKNTEAFF. CDR3 nucleotide sequence: TGTGCCAGCAGTTTACATATAATTGGTAAGAACACTGAAGCTTTCTTT.